The next 19 T cell receptor beta chains were all read from a single sample in a study of T-cell reconstitution after alpha-beta-depleted transplantation in children. A library of TCRbeta sequences, prepared with unique molecular identifiers, was generated. One entry per CDR3 protein results from TCRdb running MiXCR on the PCR reads. The sample has around 300,000 distinct CDR3 sequences; around a tenth are singletons. The sample in question was PBMCs, obtained before TCRalphabeta/CD19-depleted stem cell transplant. Source of these receptors: a boy less than two years old with acute myeloid leukemia, due to receive a stem cell transplant.

As regards this clonotype: Since no conserved phenylalanine or tryptophan closes the CDR3, a read error is the likely cause. The chain links TRBV20-1 to TRBJ2-7; 8 bases are a match to TRBD1. This CDR3 is 15 amino acids long. Germline V lookup: CDR1 DFQATT, CDR2 SNEGSKA (reference sequence). Unmatched junction bases numbered 15, after V lost 6 bases and J lost 5 bases. The CDR3 here is CSALATGAGRHEQYI. The CDR3 nucleotides read TGCAGTGCCCTCGCGACAGGGGCCGGGAGACACGAGCAGTACATC.

At least ten counts were recorded for this clonotype. This chain links TRBV29-1 with TRBJ2-1; 8 nucleotides line up with TRBD2. CDR1 is SQVTM and CDR2 is ANQGSEA in the germline V gene. The CDR3 sequence is 14 residues long. J lost 6 bases, V lost 7 bases, and 11 bases had no gene match. The CDR3 DNA follows: TGCAGCGCAAGCCAGCGGGAGTTTTTCAATGAGCAGTTCTTC. It encodes CSASQREFFNEQFF.

This clonotype came up a few times. The chain carries TRBV5-4 and TRBJ2-1, with D perhaps matching TRBD1 (6 bases). This CDR3 has 15 residues. V gave up 4 bases and J gave up 7 bases, with 18 bases separating them. Germline V lookup: CDR1 SGHNT, CDR2 YYREEE (reference sequence). The CDR3 here is CASSPVSHRENEQFF. The DNA of the CDR3 is TGTGCCAGCAGCCCCGTCTCGCACAGGGAAAATGAGCAGTTCTTC.

This clonotype was observed many times. The junction does not match germline at one end; this may be a read error. J is TRBJ2-5 and V is TRBV7-7; perhaps TRBD1 as D (6 bases). Looked up from germline, CDR1 is SSHAT and CDR2 is FNYEAQ (reference sequence). The CDR3 runs 18 residues. CDR3 sequence: CASSLGHIGQSSQETQYF. The DNA of the CDR3 is TGTGCTAGCAGCTTAGGCCACATCGGACAGTCTTCCCAAGAGACCCAGTACTTC.

This clonotype was observed many times. The rearrangement links TRBV7-3 to TRBJ2-2; 10 nucleotides align to TRBD1. Germline V gene sequence: CDR1 SGHTA, CDR2 FQGTGA. This CDR3 is built from 16 residues. The ends lost 3 bases at V and 6 bases at J; junction bases unmatched: 7. The CDR3 nucleotides read TGTGCCAGCAGCTTGGCCGGGACAGGGGTTCCCGGGGAGCTGTTTTTT. This sequence encodes CASSLAGTGVPGELFF.

The rearrangement uses TRBV5-1 and TRBJ2-1, with unresolved D. CDR1 SGHRS and CDR2 YFSETQ come from the germline V gene. CDR3 length: 13 amino acids. V was shortened by 4 bases and J by 5 bases, with 10 bases between the two germline ends. DNA for the CDR3: TGCGCCAGCAGCCCCGGGCCTCACAATGAGCAGTTCTTC. Protein: CASSPGPHNEQFF.

The chain combines TRBV5-4 with TRBJ2-3; TRBD2 matches at 14 bases. The CDR3 totals 18 residues. V lost 4 bases, J lost 2 bases, and 9 bases stayed unmatched. CDR1 SGHNT and CDR2 YYREEE come from the germline V gene (reference sequence). This chain's CDR3 is CASSTGLAGVSTTDTQYF. CDR3 coding DNA: TGTGCCAGCAGCACGGGACTAGCGGGAGTCTCTACCACAGATACGCAGTATTTT.

This clonotype has ten or more counts. The genes are TRBV6-1 and TRBJ1-1; D remains ambiguous. The CDR3 totals 14 residues. The germline V gene has CDR1 MNHNS and CDR2 SASEGT. V lost 2 bases and J lost 7, with 14 bases in between. The CDR3 nucleotides are TGTGCCAGCAGTGAATCGGCAGATGAAATTGAAGCTTTCTTT. It is translated as CASSESADEIEAFF.

As concerns this clonotype: This may be a read error, as it is one base from a much larger clone. V is TRBV5-6 and J is TRBJ1-2; unclear D gene. The CDR3 has 11 residues. Germline loops: CDR1 SGHDT, CDR2 YYEEEE. DNA for the CDR3: TGTGCCGGCAGCTCGCCTAGTGGCTACACCTTC. It codes for CAGSSPSGYTF.

Here the CDR3 reads CASSSGGRGPYEQYF. DNA for the CDR3: TGTGCCAGCAGTTCGGGGGGGCGGGGGCCCTACGAGCAGTACTTC. This sequence joins TRBV6-5 and TRBJ2-7, with 8 positions matching TRBD2. V was clipped by 4 bases and J by 2 bases; unmatched bases: 7. The CDR3 consists of 15 residues. CDR1 and CDR2 (germline): MNHEY, SVGAGI.

At least ten counts were recorded for this clonotype. This CDR3 reads CSAAKGFNQPQHF. CDR3 coding DNA: TGCAGTGCTGCCAAGGGATTCAATCAGCCCCAGCATTTT. The V gene is TRBV20-1, the J gene TRBJ1-5; D is undetermined. Germline CDR1 reads DFQATT; CDR2 reads SNEGSKA (reference sequence). This CDR3 comprises 13 residues. The V and J ends lost 5 bases and 3 bases respectively, with 11 bases between them.

This clonotype was found many times. V usage is TRBV20-1 and J usage is TRBJ2-7, with D possibly being TRBD1 or TRBD2 (5 bases each). V lost 0 bases and J lost 0, with 12 bases in between. Germline values: CDR1 DFQATT, CDR2 SNEGSKA (reference sequence). The CDR3 contains 15 residues. Here the CDR3 reads CSARDRAGSSYEQYF. CDR3 bases: TGCAGTGCTAGAGATCGGGCAGGGAGCTCCTACGAGCAGTACTTC.

V gene TRBV11-1 combines with J gene TRBJ2-6; D ambiguous. The length of the CDR3 is 18 residues. Trimming left V 4 bases short and J 4 bases short, with 20 bases between. The germline V gene has CDR1 SGHAT and CDR2 FQDESV (reference sequence). The DNA of the CDR3 is TGTGCCAGCAGCTCCCACCTTTCCACAGTGATCGGGGCCAACGTCCTGACTTTC. It codes for CASSSHLSTVIGANVLTF.

The V and J genes are TRBV6-5 and TRBJ2-5; weak D call: TRBD1 (6 bases). Germline V gives CDR1 MNHEY, CDR2 SVGAGI. V was trimmed by 4 bases and J by 3 bases, leaving 18 bases between them. The CDR3 is made up of 16 amino acids. The CDR3 DNA sequence: TGTGCCAGCAGTTGGGACACCTGGAAGGCGAAAGAGACCCAGTACTTC. The encoded protein is CASSWDTWKAKETQYF.

This clonotype was counted a few times. At one boundary the junction diverges from the germline segment, which might be a read error. V is TRBV7-7 and J is TRBJ2-7, with 10 bases lining up with TRBD1. The CDR3 has 16 residues. CDR1 is SSHAT, CDR2 FNYEAQ, per germline (reference sequence). The CDR3 DNA follows: TGTGCTAGCAGCTTAGGACCCCGGGACAGGGGCTACGAGCAGTACTTC. Its translation is CASSLGPRDRGYEQYF.

V gene TRBV7-8 combines with J gene TRBJ1-5; D is unresolved. Germline V gene sequence: CDR1 SGHVS, CDR2 FQNEAQ. The CDR3 length is 14 residues. Trimming cost V 8 bases and J 1 base, with 12 bases left between them. CDR3 DNA: TGTGCCAGCGCGATAGGGTGGAGCAATCAGCCCCAGCATTTT. Its protein is CASAIGWSNQPQHF. The full variable domain, in which reference TRBV7-8 and TRBJ1-5 provide the parts outside the CDR3, is GAGVSQSPRYKVAKRGQDVALRCDPISGHVSLFWYQQALGQGPEFLTYFQNEAQLDKSGLPSDRFFAERPEGSVSTLKIQRTQQEDSAVYLCASAIGWSNQPQHFGDGTRLSIL.

This clonotype was counted between two and nine times. The rearrangement joins TRBV11-2 to TRBJ1-3; D is perhaps TRBD1 (6 bases). The CDR3 contains 17 residues. Germline V gene sequence: CDR1 SGHAT, CDR2 FQNNGV. V shed 0 bases and J shed 3 bases, with 15 bases lying between them. CDR3 sequence (DNA): TGTGCCAGCAGCTTAGAACCGGGGGCGTCGTTTGGAAACACCATATATTTT. This sequence encodes CASSLEPGASFGNTIYF. Combining the CDR3 with reference TRBV11-2 and TRBJ1-3 gives the whole variable domain EAGVAQSPRYKIIEKRQSVAFWCNPISGHATLYWYQQILGQGPKLLIQFQNNGVVDDSQLPKDRFSAERLKGVDSTLKIQPAKLEDSAVYLCASSLEPGASFGNTIYFGEGSWLTVV.

This clonotype has a count of ten or more. The V call is TRBV5-6, the J call TRBJ1-6; no firm D call. CDR1 is SGHDT, CDR2 YYEEEE, per germline. This CDR3 contains 14 residues. V dropped 3 bases and J dropped 7 bases, with 11 bases sitting between them. CDR3: CASSWPGENSPLHF. CDR3 in DNA: TGTGCCAGCAGCTGGCCGGGCGAGAATTCACCCCTCCACTTT.

There are many counts of this clonotype. V and J are TRBV4-3 and TRBJ2-1; a possible D gene is TRBD2 (6 bases). V lost 0 bases and J 11 bases, leaving 17 bases between the germline ends. Germline loops: CDR1 LGHNA, CDR2 YSLEER. The CDR3 extends over 15 amino acids. CDR3 in amino acids: CASSQDGASEAKQFF. The CDR3 DNA is TGCGCCAGCAGCCAAGATGGGGCTAGCGAGGCGAAGCAGTTCTTC.